This T cell receptor beta chain came from a study of T cells in Graves' hyperthyroidism and ophthalmopathy. Ophthalmopathy patients all had a Clinical Activity Score of at least 3, a NOSPECS grade of at least 4 and disease under 3 months old. Orbital computed tomography, thyroid ultrasound, serum thyroxine and TRAb, and clinical symptoms together informed the diagnoses. Researchers amplified the TCR beta CDR3 regions from RNA transcripts. The primer set for the first-round RT-PCR of the TCR CDR3 was HTBI. In TCRdb, the multiplex PCR reads were re-called with MiXCR into one record per CDR3 protein. This table has hundreds of thousands of distinct CDR3 sequences, approximately 17% appearing once. The germline gives CDR1 DFQATT, CDR2 SNEGSKA (reference sequence). V was pared by 0 bases and J by 6 bases, with 12 bases between. The CDR3 has 14 amino acids. This clonotype was seen at least ten times. Antigen specificity is unknown.

Study-level points and caveats: Blood also contained most expanded thyroid clonotypes above 0.001. Using 13 V-J features, a model discriminated ophthalmopathy from stable hyperthyroidism.

The TCR sequence derives from a woman aged 18-29 years with Graves' ophthalmopathy. The chain links TRBV20-1 to TRBJ1-5, with D perhaps matching TRBD1 (5 bases). Sequenced sample: blood. The CDR3, as DNA: TGCAGTGCTAGAGATCCTGGGGGGGGTCAGCCCCAGCATTTT. Its translation: CSARDPGGGQPQHF.